These 7 T cell receptor beta chains share one sample of origin, sequenced in a study of beta chain features in type 1 diabetes. Study observations and caveats: Patients with Type 1 diabetes showed moderately but significantly shorter TCRB CDR3s in all four CD4+ subsets.

The sequenced template was cDNA made from the entire isolated RNA. Profiling relied on immunoSEQ multiplex PCR, and the TCRdb table lists in-frame clones only, not all of them. This sample has some 150,000 clones; about 9% occur once, and the top ten carry 0.7%. What these receptors recognize is not known. The sample consisted of central memory CD4+ T cells from blood. These receptors all stem from a woman in her 30s with type 1 diabetes.

The chain recombines TRBV5-1 with TRBJ2-7, with D possibly being TRBD2 (5 bases). V lost 3 bases to trimming and J lost 2 bases, with 12 bases between them. The germline V gene encodes CDR1 SGHRS and CDR2 YFSETQ. The CDR3 has 14 amino acids. This CDR3 reads CASSSAGSTYEQYF. Written as DNA, the CDR3 is TGCGCCAGCAGCTCGGCGGGCAGCACCTACGAGCAGTACTTC. Drawing the rest from reference TRBV5-1 and TRBJ2-7, the complete variable domain is KAGVTQTPRYLIKTRGQQVTLSCSPISGHRSVSWYQQTPGQGLQFLFEYFSETQRNKGNFPGRFSGRQFSNSRSEMNVSTLELGDSALYLCASSSAGSTYEQYFGPGTRLTVT.

V is TRBV5-1 and J is TRBJ2-7; 9 bases agree with TRBD2. There are 14 residues in the CDR3. Germline CDR1 reads SGHRS; CDR2 reads YFSETQ. J lost 0 bases, V lost 2 bases, and 0 bases had no gene match. Here the CDR3 DNA reads TGCGCCAGCAGCTTTAGCGGGAGCTCCTACGAGCAGTACTTC. It is translated as CASSFSGSSYEQYF.

This clone was seen a few times. The chain employs TRBV11-3 and TRBJ2-2; perhaps TRBD2 as D (7 bases). CDR3 size: 18 residues. From germline, CDR1 is SGHNT and CDR2 YENEEA. Trimming stripped 4 bases from V and 4 bases from J, with 22 bases between. CDR3: CASSSLAWGGRGTGELFF. DNA of the CDR3: TGTGCCAGCAGCTCTCTCGCCTGGGGGGGCCGGGGCACCGGGGAGCTGTTTTTT.

The CDR3 is CASSRGSSYNEQFF. Here the CDR3 DNA reads TGTGCCAGCAGCCGCGGAAGCTCCTACAATGAGCAGTTCTTC. The chain has TRBV11-2 and TRBJ2-1, with D unresolved. Germline V CDR1 and CDR2: SGHAT, FQNNGV. With 5 bases removed from V and 0 bases from J, the gap between germline ends came to 8 bases. This CDR3 is built from 14 residues.

The chain uses TRBV30 and TRBJ1-4, with D tentatively TRBD1 (6 bases). Germline V gives CDR1 GTSNPN, CDR2 SVGIG (reference sequence). The CDR3 covers 17 residues. Trimming stripped 0 bases from V and 3 bases from J, with 17 bases between. CDR3 nucleotide sequence: TGTGCCTGGAGTGTACAGGGATACTTTCGCTCTAATGAAAAACTGTTTTTT. Translated: CAWSVQGYFRSNEKLFF.

The rearrangement joins TRBV5-1 to TRBJ2-4, with D maybe TRBD1 (5 bases). Germline V CDR1 and CDR2: SGHRS, YFSETQ. The CDR3 is made up of 14 amino acids. The V and J ends lost 2 bases and 8 bases respectively, with 14 bases between them. This chain's CDR3 is CASSFMGRWDIQYF. The DNA of the CDR3 is TGCGCCAGCAGCTTTATGGGGCGTTGGGACATTCAGTACTTC.

The chain uses TRBV29-1 and TRBJ2-6; 7 bases agree with TRBD1. The trim removed 8 bases at V and 0 bases at J, leaving 4 bases unmatched. This CDR3 is 14 amino acids long. CDR1 and CDR2 from the germline V gene are SQVTM and ANQGSEA. CDR3 nucleotide sequence: TGCAGCTGCTGGGACAGCTCTGGGGCCAACGTCCTGACTTTC. Its translation: CSCWDSSGANVLTF.